This T cell receptor beta chain was documented in a study of neurological immune-mediated disorders. Via MiXCR, TCRdb re-called the 5' RACE reads, giving one row per CDR3 protein. The repertoire consists of some 19,000 distinct CDR3 sequences, with 17% occurring once and the leading ten covering roughly 6.9%. This clonotype was observed many times. The CDR3 length is 17 residues. The germline V gene has CDR1 SGHNT and CDR2 YENEEA. J was trimmed by 0 bases and V by 5 bases; bases with no gene match: 6. Input was about a million sorted T cells, either CD4+ or CD8+. This sequence originates from a woman younger than 30 with multiple sclerosis. Sequencing input: CD8+ T cells from blood. The gene calls are TRBV11-3 and TRBJ1-6, with 8 bases lining up with TRBD1. The CDR3 DNA reads as TGTGCCAGCAGCGGGACAGGAGATAGCTCCTATAATTCACCCCTCCACTTT. It specifies CASSGTGDSSYNSPLHF.